The present entry profiles one TCR beta chain with its context. What it recognizes is unknown. This entry is derived from a study of T cell responses to AZD1222 COVID-19 vaccine. The table came from immunoSEQ multiplex PCR; TCRdb's copy has only in-frame clones and leaves some out. The sample contains about 27,000 clones, about 90% of which appear only once. CDR1 and CDR2 (germline): SGHTA, FQGNSA. V lost 3 bases and J lost 8, with 16 bases in between. CDR3 length: 14 amino acids. Study-level points and caveats: It was only after the peak T cell response that any repertoires were sampled. Females outnumbered males among donors, who were mostly white British; clonal diversity was possibly underestimated. Only a handful of AZD1222 recipients, several in all, had baseline seropositivity. Spike-specific TCRs gained breadth and depth after people received two AZD1222 doses.

This clonotype was sampled from an adult who received the AZD1222 COVID-19 vaccine. This chain connects TRBV7-2 to TRBJ1-2; D remains ambiguous. This specimen consisted of peripheral blood, obtained 28 days after the second AZD1222 dose. The CDR3 sequence: CASSFGLPLGGYTF. CDR3 coding DNA: TGTGCCAGCAGCTTTGGGCTCCCTCTGGGGGGCTACACCTTC.